This T cell receptor beta chain was obtained from a study of T cells in Graves' hyperthyroidism and ophthalmopathy. Looking at the study overall: Sampling of peripheral blood happened at initial diagnosis, prior to any treatment.

Those patients with uncontrolled infection, other autoimmune disease, pregnancy or lactation were excluded. This clonotype was counted many times. Antigen specificity is unknown. General study findings and limits: Blood samples included most of the expanded thyroid clonotypes exceeding 0.001. The model identified upcoming ophthalmopathy a median approximately six months ahead of onset.

Germline V gene sequence: CDR1 KGHDR, CDR2 SFDVKD. CDR3 length: 16 residues. V was cut by 4 bases and J by 2 bases, with 14 bases left in between. The investigators amplified TCR beta CDR3 regions from RNA transcripts. Using the HTBI primer set, a first-round RT-PCR was run on the TCR CDR3. MiXCR was run by TCRdb on the multiplex PCR reads, yielding one entry per CDR3 protein. The table has some 350,000 distinct CDR3 sequences, approximately 19% seen once. The sample taken for sequencing was blood. The chain uses TRBV24-1 and TRBJ1-5; D might be TRBD1 (6 bases). The source of this sequence is a woman aged 18-29 years with Graves' hyperthyroidism. The CDR3 coding sequence is TGTGCCACCAGTGACTCCTACAGGGATGGCAATCAGCCCCAGCATTTT. It encodes CATSDSYRDGNQPQHF.